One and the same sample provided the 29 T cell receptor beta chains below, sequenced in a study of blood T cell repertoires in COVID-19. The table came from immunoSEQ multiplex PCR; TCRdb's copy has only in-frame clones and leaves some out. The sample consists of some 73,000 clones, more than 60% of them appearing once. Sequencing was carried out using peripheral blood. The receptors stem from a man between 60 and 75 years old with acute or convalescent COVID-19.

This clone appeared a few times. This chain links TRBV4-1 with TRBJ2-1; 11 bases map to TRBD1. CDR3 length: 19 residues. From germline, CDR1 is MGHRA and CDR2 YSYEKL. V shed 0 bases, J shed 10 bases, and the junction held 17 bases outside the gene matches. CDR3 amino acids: CASSQDQGGGTGGLREQFF. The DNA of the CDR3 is TGCGCCAGCAGCCAAGATCAGGGGGGCGGGACAGGGGGTCTTAGGGAGCAGTTCTTC.

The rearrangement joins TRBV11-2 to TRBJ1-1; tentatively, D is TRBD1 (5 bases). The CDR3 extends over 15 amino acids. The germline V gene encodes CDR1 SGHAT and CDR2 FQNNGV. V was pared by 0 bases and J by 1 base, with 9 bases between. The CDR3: CASSLERGGNTEAFF. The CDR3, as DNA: TGTGCCAGCAGCTTAGAAAGGGGTGGGAACACTGAAGCTTTCTTT.

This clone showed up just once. CDR3 protein: CASSLNGAGELFF. CDR3 in DNA: TGTGCCAGCAGTTTGAACGGAGCCGGGGAGCTGTTTTTT. The rearrangement links TRBV27 to TRBJ2-2; D call uncertain. This CDR3 is built from 13 residues. The ends were cut back, 3 bases at V and 6 bases at J, with 8 bases in the middle. Germline V CDR1 and CDR2: MNHEY, SMNVEV (reference sequence).

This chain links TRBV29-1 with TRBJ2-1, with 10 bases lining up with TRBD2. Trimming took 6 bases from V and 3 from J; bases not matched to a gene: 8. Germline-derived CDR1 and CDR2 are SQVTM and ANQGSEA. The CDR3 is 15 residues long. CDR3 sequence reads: CSVEPTSGVYNEQFF. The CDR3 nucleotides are TGCAGCGTGGAACCAACTAGCGGGGTCTACAATGAGCAGTTCTTC.

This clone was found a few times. The CDR3 spells CASSVNGGGEKLFF. DNA for the CDR3: TGTGCCAGCAGCGTCAACGGGGGTGGTGAAAAACTGTTTTTT. The chain is built from TRBV9 and TRBJ1-4, with D perhaps matching TRBD1 (5 bases). Germline V gives CDR1 SGDLS, CDR2 YYNGEE. This CDR3 spans 14 amino acids. Deletions cut 2 bases from V and 7 bases from J, with 12 bases between.

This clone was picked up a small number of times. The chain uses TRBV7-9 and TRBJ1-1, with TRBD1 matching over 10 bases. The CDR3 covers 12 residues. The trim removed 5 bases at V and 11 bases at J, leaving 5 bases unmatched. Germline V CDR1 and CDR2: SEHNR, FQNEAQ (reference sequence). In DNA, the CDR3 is TGTGCCAGCAGCCGGGACAGGGGCAAGGCTTTCTTT. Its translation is CASSRDRGKAFF.

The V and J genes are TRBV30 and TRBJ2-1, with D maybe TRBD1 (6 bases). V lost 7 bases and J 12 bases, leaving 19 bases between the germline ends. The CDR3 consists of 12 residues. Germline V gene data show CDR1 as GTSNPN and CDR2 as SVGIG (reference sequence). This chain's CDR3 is CAFRRGSQRQFF. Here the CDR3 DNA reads TGTGCCTTTAGAAGGGGGTCCCAAAGGCAGTTCTTC.

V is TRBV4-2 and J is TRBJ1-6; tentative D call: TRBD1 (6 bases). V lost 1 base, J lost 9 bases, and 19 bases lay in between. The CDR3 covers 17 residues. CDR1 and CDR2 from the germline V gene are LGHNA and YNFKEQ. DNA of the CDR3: TGTGCCAGCAGCCAAGCAGAAGGGGACACCCCCCCTTCACCCCTCCACTTT. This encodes CASSQAEGDTPPSPLHF.

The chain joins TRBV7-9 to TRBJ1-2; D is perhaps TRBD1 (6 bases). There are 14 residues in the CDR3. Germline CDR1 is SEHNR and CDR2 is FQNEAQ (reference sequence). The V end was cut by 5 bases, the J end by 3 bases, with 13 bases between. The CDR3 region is CASSPNREHYGYTF. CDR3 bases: TGTGCCAGCAGCCCTAACAGGGAGCACTATGGCTACACCTTC.

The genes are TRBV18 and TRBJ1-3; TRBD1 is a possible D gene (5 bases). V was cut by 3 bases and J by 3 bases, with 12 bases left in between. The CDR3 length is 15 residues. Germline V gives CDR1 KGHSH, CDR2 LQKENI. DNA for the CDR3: TGTGCCAGCTCACCCGTAACTGACAGTGGAAACACCATATATTTT. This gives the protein CASSPVTDSGNTIYF. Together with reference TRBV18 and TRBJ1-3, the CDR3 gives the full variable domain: NAGVMQNPRHLVRRRGQEARLRCSPMKGHSHVYWYRQLPEEGLKFMVYLQKENIIDESGMPKERFSAEFPKEGPSILRIQQVVRGDSAAYFCASSPVTDSGNTIYFGEGSWLTVV.

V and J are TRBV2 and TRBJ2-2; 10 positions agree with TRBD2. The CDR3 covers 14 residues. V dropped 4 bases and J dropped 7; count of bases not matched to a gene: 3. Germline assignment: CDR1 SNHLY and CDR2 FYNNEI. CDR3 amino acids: CASSVAGGGGELFF. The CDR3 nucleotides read TGTGCCAGCAGTGTAGCGGGAGGCGGCGGGGAGCTGTTTTTT.

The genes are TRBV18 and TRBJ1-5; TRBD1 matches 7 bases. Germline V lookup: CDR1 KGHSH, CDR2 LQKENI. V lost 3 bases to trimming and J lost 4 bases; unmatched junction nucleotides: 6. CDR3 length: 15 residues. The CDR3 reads CASSPQGGMNQPQHF. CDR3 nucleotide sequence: TGTGCCAGCTCACCCCAAGGGGGCATGAATCAGCCCCAGCATTTT.

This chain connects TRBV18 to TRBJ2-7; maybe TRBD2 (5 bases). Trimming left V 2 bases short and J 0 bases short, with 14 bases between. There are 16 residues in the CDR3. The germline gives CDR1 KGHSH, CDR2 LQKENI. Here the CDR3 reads CASSPGEGERSYEQYF. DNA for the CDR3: TGTGCCAGCTCACCAGGTGAGGGAGAGCGCTCCTACGAGCAGTACTTC.

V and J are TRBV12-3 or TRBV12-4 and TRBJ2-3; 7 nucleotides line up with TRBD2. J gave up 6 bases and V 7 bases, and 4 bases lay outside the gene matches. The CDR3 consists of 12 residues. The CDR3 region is CASTLGGDTQYF. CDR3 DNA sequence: TGTGCCAGCACTCTCGGGGGGGATACGCAGTATTTT.

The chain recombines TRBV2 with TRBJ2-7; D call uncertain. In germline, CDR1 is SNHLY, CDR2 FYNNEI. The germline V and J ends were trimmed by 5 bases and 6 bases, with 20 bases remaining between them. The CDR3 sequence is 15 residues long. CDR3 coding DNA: TGTGCCAGCAGTCCCAACCTCGCTTCACAGAGCGAGCAGTACTTC. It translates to CASSPNLASQSEQYF. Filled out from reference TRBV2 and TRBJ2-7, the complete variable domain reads EPEVTQTPSHQVTQMGQEVILRCVPISNHLYFYWYRQILGQKVEFLVSFYNNEISEKSEIFDDQFSVERPDGSNFTLKIRSTKLEDSAMYFCASSPNLASQSEQYFGPGTRLTVT.

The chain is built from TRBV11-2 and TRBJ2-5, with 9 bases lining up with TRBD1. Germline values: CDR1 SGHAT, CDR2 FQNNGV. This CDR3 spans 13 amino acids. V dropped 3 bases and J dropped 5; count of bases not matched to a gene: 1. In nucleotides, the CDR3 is TGTGCCAGCAGCTTCGGACAGGGGGAGACCCAGTACTTC. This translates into CASSFGQGETQYF.

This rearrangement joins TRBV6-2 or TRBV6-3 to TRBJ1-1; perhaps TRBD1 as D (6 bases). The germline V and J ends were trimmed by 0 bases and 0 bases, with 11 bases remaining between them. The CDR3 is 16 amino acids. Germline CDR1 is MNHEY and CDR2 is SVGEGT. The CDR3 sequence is CASSYSYRDVNTEAFF. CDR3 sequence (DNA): TGTGCCAGCAGTTACTCCTACAGGGACGTGAACACTGAAGCTTTCTTT.

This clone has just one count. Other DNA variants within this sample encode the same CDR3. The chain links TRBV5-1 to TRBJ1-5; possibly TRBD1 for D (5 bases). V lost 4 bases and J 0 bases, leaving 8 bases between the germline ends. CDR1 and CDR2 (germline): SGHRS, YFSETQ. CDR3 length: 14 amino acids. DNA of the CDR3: TGCGCCAGCAGCCCGGGGGGTAGCAATCAGCCCCAGCATTTT. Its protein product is CASSPGGSNQPQHF.

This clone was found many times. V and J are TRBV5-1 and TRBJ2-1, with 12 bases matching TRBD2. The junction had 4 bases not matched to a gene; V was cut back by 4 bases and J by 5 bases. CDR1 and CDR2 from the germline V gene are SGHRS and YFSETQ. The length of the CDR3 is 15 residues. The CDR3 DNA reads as TGCGCCAGCAGCCCTCGGACTAGCGGGAACAATGAGCAGTTCTTC. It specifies CASSPRTSGNNEQFF.

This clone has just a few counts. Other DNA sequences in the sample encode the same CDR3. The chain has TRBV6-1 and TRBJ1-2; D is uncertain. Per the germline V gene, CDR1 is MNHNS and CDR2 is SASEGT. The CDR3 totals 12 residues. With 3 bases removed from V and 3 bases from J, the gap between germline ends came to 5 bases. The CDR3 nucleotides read TGTGCCAGCAGTGAGCCAGACTATGGCTACACCTTC. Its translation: CASSEPDYGYTF.

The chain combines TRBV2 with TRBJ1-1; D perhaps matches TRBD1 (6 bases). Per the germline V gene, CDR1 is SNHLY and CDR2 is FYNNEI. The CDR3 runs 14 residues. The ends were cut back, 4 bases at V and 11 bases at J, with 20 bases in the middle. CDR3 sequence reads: CASSADSGASRAFF. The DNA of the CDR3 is TGTGCCAGCAGTGCAGATTCAGGGGCCTCCCGGGCTTTCTTT.

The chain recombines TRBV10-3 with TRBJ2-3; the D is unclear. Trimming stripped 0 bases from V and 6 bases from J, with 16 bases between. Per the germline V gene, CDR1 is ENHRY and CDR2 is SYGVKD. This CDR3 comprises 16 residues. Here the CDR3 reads CAISESASSPRDTQYF. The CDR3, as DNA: TGTGCCATCAGTGAGTCCGCGTCATCCCCTCGGGATACGCAGTATTTT.

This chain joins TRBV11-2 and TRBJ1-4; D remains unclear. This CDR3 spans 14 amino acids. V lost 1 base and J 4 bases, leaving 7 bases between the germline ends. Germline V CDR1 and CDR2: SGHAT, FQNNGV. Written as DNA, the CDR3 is TGTGCCAGCAGCTTAGGAGGCTTTAATGAAAAACTGTTTTTT. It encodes CASSLGGFNEKLFF.

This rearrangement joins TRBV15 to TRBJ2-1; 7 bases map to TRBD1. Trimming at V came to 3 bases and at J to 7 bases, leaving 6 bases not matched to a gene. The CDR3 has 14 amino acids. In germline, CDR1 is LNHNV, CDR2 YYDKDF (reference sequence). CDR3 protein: CATSSEGGANEQFF. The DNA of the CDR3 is TGTGCCACCAGCAGTGAAGGGGGCGCGAATGAGCAGTTCTTC.

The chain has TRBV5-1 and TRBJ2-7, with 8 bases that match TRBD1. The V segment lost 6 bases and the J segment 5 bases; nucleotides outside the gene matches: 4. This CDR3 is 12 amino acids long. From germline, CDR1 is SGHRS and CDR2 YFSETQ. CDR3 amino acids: CASNSQGDEQYF. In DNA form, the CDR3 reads TGCGCCAGCAACTCACAGGGGGACGAGCAGTACTTC.

CDR3 DNA: TGTGCCAGCAGCCGGGGACAGGGGAGCTACAATGAGCAGTTCTTC. It specifies CASSRGQGSYNEQFF. V is TRBV7-2 and J is TRBJ2-1; 10 nucleotides line up with TRBD1. Germline values: CDR1 SGHTA, CDR2 FQGNSA. This CDR3 spans 15 amino acids. V was pared by 5 bases and J by 3 bases, with 4 bases of the junction left unmatched.

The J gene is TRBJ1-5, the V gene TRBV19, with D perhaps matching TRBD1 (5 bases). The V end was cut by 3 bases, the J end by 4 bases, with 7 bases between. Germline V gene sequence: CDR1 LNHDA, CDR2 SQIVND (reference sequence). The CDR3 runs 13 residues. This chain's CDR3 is CASSITGNQPQHF. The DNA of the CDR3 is TGTGCCAGTAGTATCACAGGAAATCAGCCCCAGCATTTT.

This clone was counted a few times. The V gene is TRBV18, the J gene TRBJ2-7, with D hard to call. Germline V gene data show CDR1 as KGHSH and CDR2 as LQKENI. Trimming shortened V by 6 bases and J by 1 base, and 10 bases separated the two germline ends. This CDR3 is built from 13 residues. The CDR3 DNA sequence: TGTGCCAGCTCCCCGGGTCGATCCTACGAGCAGTACTTC. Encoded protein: CASSPGRSYEQYF.

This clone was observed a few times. For the CDR3, the DNA is TGTGCCAGCAGCTCCGCGCGGGCTGAAGCTTTCTTT. Protein product: CASSSARAEAFF. This chain connects TRBV5-4 to TRBJ1-1; D gene unclear. Germline V gene sequence: CDR1 SGHNT, CDR2 YYREEE (reference sequence). Trimming left V 3 bases short and J 6 bases short, with 9 bases between. CDR3 length: 12 amino acids.